The 2 T cell receptor beta chains below all came from one sample that was sequenced in a study of OX40 agonist ivuxolimab in advanced cancers. Here immunoSEQ multiplex PCR was the method, and the copy in TCRdb shows in-frame clones only, minus some. Counted here are 130,000 or so clones, less than 95% occurring once; the ten biggest clones make up 0.95% to 1.4%. The sample in question was CD4+ or CD8+ T cells sorted from blood, obtained in a trial of the OX40 agonist ivuxolimab. These receptors were obtained from an adult with an advanced solid tumor such as melanoma, head and neck, liver or kidney cancer.

This CDR3 reads CAWSVPWGDRGNGYTF. In DNA form, the CDR3 reads TGTGCCTGGAGTGTCCCGTGGGGGGACAGGGGGAATGGCTACACCTTC. V and J are TRBV30 and TRBJ1-2, with 11 nucleotides matching TRBD1. In germline, CDR1 is GTSNPN, CDR2 SVGIG (reference sequence). The CDR3 extends over 16 amino acids. V was pared by 0 bases and J by 6 bases, with 9 bases of the junction left unmatched.

The chain carries TRBV5-1 and TRBJ1-4; the D gene is possibly TRBD1 (5 bases). The V end lost 3 bases, the J end lost 7 bases, and 13 bases lay between the germline ends. The germline V gene encodes CDR1 SGHRS and CDR2 YFSETQ. The CDR3 is 14 amino acids. CDR3 nucleotides: TGCGCCAGCAGCTCGGGGGTGGACCGTGAAAAACTGTTTTTT. It yields the protein CASSSGVDREKLFF.